One and the same sample provided the 2 T cell receptor beta chains below, sequenced in a study of T-cell reconstitution after alpha-beta-depleted transplantation in children. The library targeted TCRbeta and was prepared with unique molecular identifiers. MiXCR, applied by TCRdb to the PCR reads, yields one record per CDR3 protein. The sample yields around 450,000 distinct CDR3 sequences, around 16% seen once. Source: PBMCs, mostly from graft donor cells, taken 360 days after TCRalphabeta/CD19-depleted stem cell transplant. The receptors originated from a boy in the first two years of life who had a stem cell transplant for Wiskott-Aldrich syndrome, so the T cells may come from the graft donor.

The sample holds a few counts of this clonotype. The V call is TRBV12-3 or TRBV12-4, the J call TRBJ2-1; a weak D match, TRBD2 (5 bases). CDR3 size: 12 residues. Between the trimmed V and J ends, which lost 4 bases and 8 bases, there was a span of 9 bases. The CDR3 DNA sequence: TGTGCCAGCAGTTACGAGGGCGATGAGCAGTTCTTC. Protein sequence: CASSYEGDEQFF.

This clonotype was seen only a few times. This rearrangement joins TRBV24-1 to TRBJ2-5; D gene unclear. The CDR3 has 15 residues. Trimming took 7 bases from V and 2 from J, leaving 16 bases between them. The germline V gene has CDR1 KGHDR and CDR2 SFDVKD. The CDR3, as DNA: TGTGCCACCAGCAACACCGGTACCCCTCAAGAGACCCAGTACTTC. Translating gives CATSNTGTPQETQYF.